Listed here are 3 T cell receptor beta chains from one sample, sequenced in a study of blood T cell repertoires in COVID-19. Using immunoSEQ multiplex PCR, the repertoire was profiled, and TCRdb retains in-frame clones only, with some absent. The top ten hold around 9.5% of the sample, which has 97,000 or so clones, 84% seen once. Sequenced sample: peripheral blood. These receptors all come from a middle-aged man with active or convalescent COVID-19.

The V call is TRBV18, the J call TRBJ1-2; the D is unclear. This CDR3 spans 13 amino acids. Per the germline V gene, CDR1 is KGHSH and CDR2 is LQKENI. V was trimmed by 1 base and J by 4 bases, leaving 7 bases between them. CDR3 region: CASSPREPYGYTF. CDR3 DNA sequence: TGTGCCAGCTCACCACGGGAGCCCTATGGCTACACCTTC.

The chain employs TRBV6-1 and TRBJ1-5; D is perhaps TRBD1 (5 bases). CDR3 length: 14 residues. The germline V gene has CDR1 MNHNS and CDR2 SASEGT. Trimming took 5 bases from V and 4 from J, leaving 12 bases between them. CDR3: CASSQRTLNQPQHF. In DNA form, the CDR3 reads TGTGCCAGCAGTCAGAGGACACTAAATCAGCCCCAGCATTTT.

This clone was seen a few times. V gene TRBV7-4 combines with J gene TRBJ1-3, with TRBD1 matching 7 bases. CDR1 is SGHVT and CDR2 is SQSDAQ in the germline V gene. Losses at the gene ends were 2 bases for V and 2 bases for J; bases not matched to a gene: 6. The CDR3 is 16 residues long. CDR3 sequence (DNA): TGTGCCAGCAGCTTATCTTCAACAGGGGCTGGAAACACCATATATTTT. Its translation: CASSLSSTGAGNTIYF.